This TCR beta chain came from a study of blood T cells in healthy people across ages (dated by TCRdb to between 2015 and 2017). Study-wide context: In model experiments, template switching captured about one uniquely barcoded TCR beta cDNA molecule for every two T cells. Donors of different ages were randomly distributed across sequencing lanes to avoid experimental bias. Using deep sequencing normalized with unique cDNA molecular identifiers, the study measured how TCR beta repertoire diversity changes with age. Two additional independent replicas of 1 million unique cDNA reads from the same blood draw were analyzed for two donors (one aged 18 to 30 and one aged 80 or older). Four age groups were formed from the donors: young (average approximately 16 years), middle-aged (approximately 40), aged (about 68) and long-lived (roughly 81).

CDR1 and CDR2 were assigned from the germline V gene as SGHVS and FQNEAQ. At the junction V is shortened by 5 bases and J by 3 bases, with 23 bases in between. From its cysteine to its phenylalanine, the CDR3 spans 19 amino acids. Kept here is only the CDR3 DNA, which spans 57 bases and is read in frame from base 1. Library preparation was by 5' RACE. A second PCR of about 7 to 12 cycles was run with a J-beta primer mix and a sample-barcoded 5' primer. Each TCR beta cDNA molecule received a unique molecular identifier from a template-switch 5' adaptor carrying 12 random nucleotides. At least 2.5 million CDR3-containing paired-end reads were obtained from each sample. First-strand cDNA synthesis was performed from all RNA using the Mint cDNA synthesis kit, with priming by a TRBC-specific oligonucleotide. Following uracil-DNA glycosylase treatment, all cDNA underwent a first 18-cycle PCR with the universal primers M1SS and BC2_uni_R. The published analysis was carried out like this. For normalization, 1 million high-quality reads, each with a distinct molecular identifier, were randomly selected from each sample. Reads with shared molecular identifiers were discarded instead of being binned into consensus sequences. CDR3 identification, clonotype clustering and error correction used MiTCR with a Q25 quality threshold and the strictest error-elimination algorithm. A nonparametric unseen species model using Euler transformation provided a lower-bound estimate of total TCR beta diversity. TCRdb took the public reads, trimmed them with fastp at Q25, ran MiXCR for clone calling and kept in-frame beta chains. Identical CDR3 proteins give one entry, which carries the most common genes and DNA. The V and J calls and clone size are TCRdb's, not the authors'. The sample contains fewer than 2,000,000 distinct CDR3 sequences, about two fifths of them found a single time. The ten largest clones add up to around 23% of the sample.

The donors were roughly 39 Caucasian individuals from Russia, aged 6 to 90 years, who were systemically healthy. Each donor gave around 9.5 milliliters of peripheral blood, collected into EDTA-treated Vacutainer tubes. Ficoll-Paque density-gradient centrifugation was used to isolate PBMCs, with at least 6 million per sample. Total RNA, at least 6 micrograms per sample, was extracted from PBMCs with Trizol reagent. For every donor, an aliquot of PBMCs went through flow cytometry to measure the percentages of naive CD45RAhigh/CD27high T cells. A remark on this clonotype: Its cognate antigen has yet to be identified. No qualities accompany the bases; no much larger clone lies one base away.

Broad study findings and their caveats: Since profiling was done on bulk unsorted PBMCs, naive and antigen-experienced compartments could not be conclusively compared. Donor CMV infection status was unknown, potentially confounding age-related changes in expanded clonotypes. Compared with the aged group, more naive CD4+ T cells, fewer expanded clones and increased TCR diversity were shown by the long-lived group, suggesting age selection. Estimates of total diversity based on one million sequenced T cells were regarded as lower bounds and as underestimates. Observed TCR beta diversity per million T cells fell roughly linearly with age, and a significant reduction was already apparent by age around 40. Observed TCR beta diversity correlated strongly with the percentage of naive T cells measured by flow cytometry.

The rearranged chain carries TRBV7-8 and TRBJ2-6; the D gene is perhaps TRBD1 or TRBD2, as each covers 5 bases. This receptor was identified in a human donor in good health. The material sequenced was blood. The DNA reads as follows: TGTGCCAGCAGCCCTCTAGCCAGGGCCGTCTACTTTGGGGCCAACGTCCTGACTTTC. Its amino acids are CASSPLARAVYFGANVLTF.